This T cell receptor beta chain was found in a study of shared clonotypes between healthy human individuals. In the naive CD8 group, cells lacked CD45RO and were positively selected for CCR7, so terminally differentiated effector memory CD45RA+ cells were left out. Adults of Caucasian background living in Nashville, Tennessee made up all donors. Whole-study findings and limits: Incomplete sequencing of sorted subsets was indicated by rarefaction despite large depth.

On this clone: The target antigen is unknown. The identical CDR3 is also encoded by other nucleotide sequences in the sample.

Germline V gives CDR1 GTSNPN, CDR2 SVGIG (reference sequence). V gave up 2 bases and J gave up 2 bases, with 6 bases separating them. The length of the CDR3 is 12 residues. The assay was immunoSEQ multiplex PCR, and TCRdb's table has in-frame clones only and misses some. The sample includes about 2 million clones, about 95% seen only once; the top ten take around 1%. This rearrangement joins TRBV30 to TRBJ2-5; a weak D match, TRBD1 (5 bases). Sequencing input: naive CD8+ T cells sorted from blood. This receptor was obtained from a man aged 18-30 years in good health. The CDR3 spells CAWSQGQETQYF. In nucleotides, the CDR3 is TGTGCCTGGAGTCAGGGACAAGAGACCCAGTACTTC.